This TCR beta chain was retrieved from a study of cytomegalovirus exposure and HLA in healthy donors. The PCR had 60 Vbeta and 13 Jbeta primers. Profiling relied on immunoSEQ multiplex PCR, and the TCRdb table lists in-frame clones only, not all of them. The sample yields roughly 160,000 clones, approximately 83% seen once. When sampled, the donors appeared nominally healthy, though they likely had unrecorded immune exposures. About this clone itself: Its antigen is not identified.

Study-level results: Later analysis demonstrated an association between a missense DCLRE1C variant and TCR beta V- and J-gene trimming.

V was cut by 4 bases and J by 5 bases, with 20 bases left in between. The CDR3 extends over 16 amino acids. Germline CDR1 reads MNHEY; CDR2 reads SMNVEV (reference sequence). The V gene is TRBV27, the J gene TRBJ1-1; D unresolved. Source material: PBMCs. This TCR derives from a man between 18 and 35 years old in good health and CMV-seropositive. The CDR3 DNA reads as TGTGCCAGCAGTTCCAGCCTCGGGTATTATAGGACTGAAGCTTTCTTT. This translates into CASSSSLGYYRTEAFF.